The next 8 T cell receptor beta chains were all read from a single sample in a study of T cells after posttransplantation cyclophosphamide. Measured with immunoSEQ multiplex PCR; TCRdb has only the in-frame clones, and not every one. The sample is made up of approximately 34,000 clones, none counted only once. Material: PBMCs. The receptor set was obtained from a woman aged 45-59 years in good health and a related stem cell transplant donor.

In its sample, this clone was seen a few times. The V gene is TRBV29-1, the J gene TRBJ2-5; D perhaps matches TRBD1 (6 bases). V shed 7 bases and J shed 4 bases, with 13 bases lying between them. This CDR3 region has 12 residues. Per germline, CDR1 SQVTM and CDR2 ANQGSEA. The CDR3 DNA sequence: TGCAGCGCCTCCGCAGGGGCAGAGACCCAGTACTTC. This encodes CSASAGAETQYF.

This clone was seen repeatedly, ten times or more. The chain is built from TRBV6-5 and TRBJ2-7; 7 nucleotides align to TRBD1. The J segment lost 3 bases and the V segment lost 3 bases, leaving 11 bases of the junction unmatched. The CDR3 has 16 amino acids. The germline V gene has CDR1 MNHEY and CDR2 SVGAGI. The CDR3 loop reads CASSYGPGTVFYEQYF. The CDR3 DNA sequence: TGTGCCAGCAGTTATGGGCCCGGGACAGTCTTCTACGAGCAGTACTTC.

This clone was observed at least ten times. The CDR3 protein is CASSQPGQGANTIYF. CDR3 nucleotide sequence: TGCGCCAGCAGCCAACCGGGACAGGGGGCAAACACCATATATTTT. The J gene is TRBJ1-3, the V gene TRBV4-1; TRBD1 matches at 12 bases. Looked up from germline, CDR1 is MGHRA and CDR2 is YSYEKL. V shed 2 bases, J shed 6 bases, and the junction held 2 bases outside the gene matches. The CDR3 is 15 residues long.

This clone occurred many times. CDR3 amino acids: CAIRSPGGSTDTQYF. The CDR3 nucleotides are TGTGCCATCCGATCCCCCGGAGGGAGCACAGATACGCAGTATTTT. The chain is built from TRBV10-3 and TRBJ2-3, with D perhaps TRBD2 (6 bases). Per the germline V gene, CDR1 is ENHRY and CDR2 is SYGVKD. The CDR3 loop spans 15 amino acids. Trimming removed 8 bases from V and 0 bases from J, with 15 bases in between.

This clone appeared many times. V and J are TRBV6-2 or TRBV6-3 and TRBJ1-5; 8 bases fit TRBD1. J gave up 5 bases and V 5 bases, and 5 bases lay outside the gene matches. Germline V gene lookup returns CDR1 MNHEY and CDR2 SVGEGT. This CDR3 has 14 amino acids. CDR3 DNA: TGTGCCAGCAGTGGATCAGGGGGCCATCAGCCCCAGCATTTT. This sequence encodes CASSGSGGHQPQHF.

This clone has just a few counts. This sequence joins TRBV29-1 and TRBJ1-2; D unresolved. This CDR3 region has 13 residues. Deletions cut 6 bases from V and 0 bases from J, with 11 bases between. Germline V lookup: CDR1 SQVTM, CDR2 ANQGSEA. The CDR3 is CSVGGLANYGYTF. CDR3 nucleotides: TGCAGCGTCGGAGGGTTAGCTAACTATGGCTACACCTTC.

This clone occurred many times. The genes are TRBV4-3 and TRBJ2-3; no definite D call. CDR3 size: 14 residues. Germline CDR1 LGHNA, CDR2 YSLEER. V lost 1 base to trimming and J lost 6 bases, with 11 bases between them. The chain's CDR3 is CASSQAPVVDTQYF. The CDR3 bases are TGCGCCAGCAGCCAAGCCCCCGTTGTGGATACGCAGTATTTT.

This clone was recorded at least ten times. The chain carries TRBV6-2 or TRBV6-3 and TRBJ2-3; TRBD2 aligns across 8 bases. CDR3 size: 15 residues. The V segment lost 6 bases and the J segment 6 bases; nucleotides outside the gene matches: 11. Germline values: CDR1 MNHEY, CDR2 SVGEGT. Written as DNA, the CDR3 is TGTGCCAGCAGCCAACCGGGACTAGGCGCGGATACGCAGTATTTT. It yields the protein CASSQPGLGADTQYF.